The sample holds a few counts of the clone carrying this T cell receptor beta chain. Antigen: not known. This sample is part of a study of T cells after yellow fever vaccination. As for the study in general: SMART-Seq v4 Ultra Low Input prepared libraries from low-cell fractions.

Findings and limits, study-wide: Abundant bulk-population clonotypes could contaminate the FACS-sorted repertoires.

With 4 bases removed from V and 3 bases from J, the gap between germline ends came to 20 bases. CDR1 is SGHNT, CDR2 YYREEE, per germline (reference sequence). The CDR3 loop spans 17 amino acids. As TCR cDNA was made by 5'RACE template switching, a universal primer site and UMIs were added. Each CDR3 protein is one row after TCRdb ran MiXCR on the 5' RACE reads. The sample lists about 330,000 distinct CDR3 sequences, over 3.5% seen once, with 20% to 25% in the top ten. This clonotype originated in a man younger than 35 who received the YFV17D yellow fever vaccine. Here the sequenced sample was PBMCs, taken 5 days after the yellow fever booster vaccination. The chain joins TRBV5-4 to TRBJ1-3; D gene ambiguous. The CDR3 region has the DNA TGTGCCAGCAGCGAGCTCAACGCCAGGACGGGTGGAAACACCATATATTTT. Translation gives CASSELNARTGGNTIYF. Full variable domain (rest looked up from reference TRBV5-4 and TRBJ1-3): ETGVTQSPTHLIKTRGQQVTLRCSSQSGHNTVSWYQQALGQGPQFIFQYYREEENGRGNFPPRFSGLQFPNYSSELNVNALELDDSALYLCASSELNARTGGNTIYFGEGSWLTVV.